The 13 T cell receptor beta chains given below trace back to one sample, sequenced in a study of glioma-infiltrating T cells after dendritic cell vaccination. Repertoires were generated with immunoSEQ multiplex PCR, while TCRdb's copy carries only in-frame clones and drops some. The sample has tens of thousands of clones; around nine tenths are singletons. Sequences were derived from blood, sampled before dendritic cell vaccination. Receptors were obtained from a human donor with glioblastoma.

This rearrangement joins TRBV19 to TRBJ1-1, with 10 bases fitting TRBD1. The ends lost 6 bases at V and 11 bases at J; junction bases unmatched: 21. The CDR3 has 17 amino acids. Per the germline V gene, CDR1 is LNHDA and CDR2 is SQIVND (reference sequence). CDR3 protein: CASRSHVTTGGGGVAFF. The CDR3 nucleotides are TGTGCCAGTAGATCGCATGTTACGACAGGGGGCGGTGGTGTTGCTTTCTTT.

The chain is built from TRBV2 and TRBJ2-2; 11 bases agree with TRBD2. The germline V gene encodes CDR1 SNHLY and CDR2 FYNNEI. The CDR3 runs to 16 residues. V lost 5 bases, J lost 7 bases, and 9 bases stayed unmatched. The CDR3 coding sequence is TGTGCCAGCAGTTCGGAACTAGCGGGAGCCGGCGGGGAGCTGTTTTTT. Translated, it gives CASSSELAGAGGELFF.

In its sample, this clone was seen once. This sequence joins TRBV10-3 and TRBJ2-5, with 8 bases that match TRBD2. After removal of 11 bases from V and 5 bases from J, the junction contained 7 bases not matched to a gene. Per germline, CDR1 ENHRY and CDR2 SYGVKD. This CDR3 spans 12 amino acids. The CDR3: CAVGGGGETQYF. CDR3 DNA sequence: TGTGCCGTCGGGGGGGGTGGGGAGACCCAGTACTTC.

This chain links TRBV5-4 with TRBJ2-5; weak D call: TRBD2 (6 bases). The germline CDR1 and CDR2 sequences are SGHNT and YYREEE (reference sequence). V was clipped by 4 bases and J by 4 bases, with 17 bases between them. The length of the CDR3 is 15 residues. CDR3 residues: CASSRDSGVGETQYF. CDR3 coding DNA: TGTGCCAGCAGCCGGGACTCGGGGGTTGGAGAGACCCAGTACTTC.

The chain combines TRBV5-1 with TRBJ1-6; D is perhaps TRBD1 (6 bases). Germline V gives CDR1 SGHRS, CDR2 YFSETQ. V was clipped by 1 base and J by 7 bases, with 21 bases between them. This CDR3 has 18 amino acids. The CDR3 nucleotides are TGCGCCAGCAGCTTGAATGGTGGGGGCGGGTTTGAAAATTCACCCCTCCACTTT. It is translated as CASSLNGGGGFENSPLHF.

The table lists this clone with a count of one. The V call is TRBV5-6, the J call TRBJ1-1, with 7 bases identical to TRBD1. Per the germline V gene, CDR1 is SGHDT and CDR2 is YYEEEE. The junction had 3 bases not matched to a gene; V was cut back by 5 bases and J by 8 bases. The CDR3 loop spans 11 amino acids. CDR3: CASSGTEEAFF. CDR3 in DNA: TGTGCCAGCAGTGGGACAGAGGAAGCTTTCTTT.

V is TRBV27 and J is TRBJ2-3; 11 bases align to TRBD2. CDR3 size: 14 residues. Trimming took 5 bases from V and 7 from J; bases not matched to a gene: 5. Germline CDR1 is MNHEY and CDR2 is SMNVEV (reference sequence). The CDR3 is CASSQTSGGHTQYF. DNA for the CDR3: TGTGCCAGCAGTCAAACTAGCGGGGGCCATACGCAGTATTTT.

This sequence joins TRBV10-3 and TRBJ1-6, with D unclear. CDR1 is ENHRY, CDR2 SYGVKD, per germline. The CDR3 runs 15 residues. V lost 3 bases, J lost 11 bases, and 17 bases lay in between. The DNA for the CDR3 is TGTGCCATCAGTGAAGGAGGGCCCCAGAGGGCACCCCTCCACTTT. It encodes CAISEGGPQRAPLHF.

The genes are TRBV5-1 and TRBJ2-5; D is ambiguous. This CDR3 has 13 amino acids. Per germline, CDR1 SGHRS and CDR2 YFSETQ. V gave up 4 bases and J gave up 5 bases, with 12 bases separating them. CDR3 in DNA: TGCGCCAGCAGCCACCCCCCCCAGGAGACCCAGTACTTC. Its translation is CASSHPPQETQYF.

The rearrangement uses TRBV7-2 and TRBJ2-7; possibly TRBD2 for D (6 bases). Germline assignment: CDR1 SGHTA and CDR2 FQGNSA. This CDR3 contains 13 residues. V was shortened by 2 bases and J by 4 bases, with 9 bases between the two germline ends. CDR3 DNA: TGTGCCAGCAGCTTATCTGGGGGGTACGAGCAGTACTTC. Translation: CASSLSGGYEQYF.

The chain combines TRBV4-1 with TRBJ2-2; 8 positions match TRBD1. The CDR3 has 17 residues. Germline lookup yields CDR1 MGHRA and CDR2 YSYEKL. V shed 2 bases and J 2 bases; nucleotides not matched to a gene: 7. The CDR3 bases are TGCGCCAGCAGCCAAAAACCGGGACAGGTAAACACCGGGGAGCTGTTTTTT. Its protein is CASSQKPGQVNTGELFF.

This clone was counted a few times. V gene TRBV4-2 combines with J gene TRBJ2-3, with 12 bases that match TRBD2. Germline V gene data show CDR1 as LGHNA and CDR2 as YNFKEQ. Trimming took 4 bases from V and 4 from J; bases not matched to a gene: 6. The CDR3 loop spans 16 amino acids. This CDR3 reads CASSPPSGGASDTQYF. CDR3 coding DNA: TGTGCCAGCAGCCCACCTAGCGGGGGGGCATCAGATACGCAGTATTTT.

A single count supports this clone. V and J are TRBV19 and TRBJ2-2; the match to TRBD1 covers 8 bases. This CDR3 comprises 17 residues. Trimming at V came to 4 bases and at J to 1 base, leaving 8 bases not matched to a gene. From germline, CDR1 is LNHDA and CDR2 SQIVND (reference sequence). The CDR3 coding sequence is TGTGCCAGTAGTACCCGATTACAGGGGGAGAACACCGGGGAGCTGTTTTTT. This encodes CASSTRLQGENTGELFF.